Listed below are T cell receptor beta chains from one sample, sequenced in a study of CD8 T cells in Susac syndrome. TCRdb analysed the immunoSEQ multiplex PCR reads with MiXCR anew, one entry per CDR3 protein. The sample holds 69,000 or so distinct CDR3 sequences; approximately 94% are singletons and the top ten take about 0.6%. Sequencing input: CD8+ T cells from PBMCs. These receptors were obtained from a human donor with multiple sclerosis. Each CDR3 is given with its conserved first and last residue. A D gene is named only where the DNA matches it firmly. Size is stated for part of the rows, as once, few or many counts, or as a class when the clone is expanded.

>TRBV27|NA|TRBD2|TRBJ2-7
TGTGCCAGCAGTTCGCCTAGCGGGGGGGCCTACGAGCAGTACTTC
CASSSPSGGAYEQYF
>TRBV27|NA|NA|TRBJ2-7
TGTGCCAGCAAAGAGCAGGGCTACGAGCAGTACTTC
CASKEQGYEQYF
>TRBV23-1|NA|NA|TRBJ2-5
TGCGCCAGCAGTCAAATCCGGTCGGCCCAGTACTTC
CASSQIRSAQYF
>TRBV27|NA|TRBD1|TRBJ1-2
TGTGCCAGCAGTCAGTTAGGGGGCGAGTTCTCTGGCTACACCTTC
CASSQLGGEFSGYTF
>TRBV20-1|NA|NA|TRBJ2-5
TGCAGTGCTAGAGCCCGGCAGGACGCCACGTCCCAAGAGACCCAGTACTTC
CSARARQDATSQETQYF
>TRBV29-1|NA|TRBD2|TRBJ2-7
TGCAGCGTTGAAGTCCCTAGCGGACCCCTCCACGAGCAGTACTTC
CSVEVPSGPLHEQYF
>TRBV5-4|once|NA|TRBJ1-2
TGTGCCAGCAGCTTGGGATCGACTTGGGGTGGCTACACCTTC
CASSLGSTWGGYTF
>TRBV12-3/TRBV12-4|NA|NA|TRBJ1-6
TGTGCCAGCAGTTTGACGGGGAGCTCCTATAATTCACCCCTCCACTTT
CASSLTGSSYNSPLHF
>TRBV12-3/TRBV12-4|NA|NA|TRBJ1-1
TGTGCCAGCAGTTTAGTAGGGGGGAACACTGAAGCTTTCTTT
CASSLVGGNTEAFF
>TRBV3-1|NA|TRBD2|TRBJ2-1
TGTGCCAGCAGCCGTTCATTTAGCGGGAATATCAATGAGCAGTTCTTC
CASSRSFSGNINEQFF
>TRBV6-4|NA|TRBD2|TRBJ2-1
TGTGCCAGCAGTGACACTAGCGAGGATGATGAGCAGTTCTTC
CASSDTSEDDEQFF
>TRBV19|NA|NA|TRBJ1-6
TGTGCCAGTAGTATAGACGAGGAGTCACCCCTCCACTTT
CASSIDEESPLHF
>TRBV29-1|NA|TRBD2|TRBJ2-1
TGCAGCGTTGAAGATCCCGGGAGGGCGGACTACAATGAGCAGTTCTTC
CSVEDPGRADYNEQFF
>TRBV29-1|NA|NA|TRBJ2-3
TGCAGCGTTTACAACAGAACCACAGATACGCAGTATTTT
CSVYNRTTDTQYF
>TRBV12-3/TRBV12-4|NA|NA|TRBJ1-2
TGTGCCAGCAGTCGGGGCCTGGACTACACCTTC
CASSRGLDYTF
>TRBV7-9|NA|NA|TRBJ2-4
TGTGCCAGCAGCTTAGGGAGTCATCCAGGGACGCGTGAAAACATTCAGTACTTC
CASSLGSHPGTRENIQYF
>TRBV15|NA|TRBD1|TRBJ2-2
TGTGCCACCAGCAGAGCTCCGGGACAGGGATCGGTCACCGGGGAGCTGTTTTTT
CATSRAPGQGSVTGELFF
>TRBV7-9|NA|NA|TRBJ2-2
TGTGCCAGCAGCCACAACGAAGGTCCGAACACCGGGGAGCTGTTTTTT
CASSHNEGPNTGELFF
>TRBV12-3/TRBV12-4|NA|NA|TRBJ2-3
TGTGCCAGCACCCCGTGGGGCACGGATACGCAGTATTTT
CASTPWGTDTQYF
>TRBV6-2/TRBV6-3|NA|NA|TRBJ2-7
TGTGCCAGCAGTGTCCGGGACGACGAGCAGTACTTC
CASSVRDDEQYF
>TRBV20-1|NA|NA|TRBJ2-5
TGCAGTGCTAGACCTAGTCTGGGAGAGACCCAGTACTTC
CSARPSLGETQYF
>TRBV20-1|NA|NA|TRBJ2-3
TGCAGTGCTACCATCGGGGCTCGCACAGATACGCAGTATTTT
CSATIGARTDTQYF
>TRBV20-1|NA|NA|TRBJ2-3
TGCAGTGCCTCGACGACGACAGATACGCAGTATTTT
CSASTTTDTQYF
>TRBV15|NA|NA|TRBJ2-5
TGTGCCACCAGCAGAGATAGAGGTCCGCCTCGAGGAATGCAAGAGACCCAGTACTTC
CATSRDRGPPRGMQETQYF
>TRBV20-1|NA|NA|TRBJ2-7
TGCAGCAGTTCGGGATACTCCTACGAGCAGTACTTC
CSSSGYSYEQYF
>TRBV11-1|NA|TRBD2|TRBJ2-7
TGTGCCAGCAGCTTCGGGGAGCCTAGCGGAGGCTACGAGCAGTACTTC
CASSFGEPSGGYEQYF
>TRBV20-1|once|NA|TRBJ2-7
TGCAGTGCTAGAGGCCCCGTTGAGACTTCGAGCTCCTACGAGCAGTACTTC
CSARGPVETSSSYEQYF
>TRBV13|NA|TRBD1|TRBJ1-2
TGTGCCAGCAGCTCTGACAGGGGCTGGGGCTACACCTTC
CASSSDRGWGYTF
>TRBV4-1|NA|NA|TRBJ1-1
TGCGCCAGCAGCCCGATGACAGCGAACACTGAAGCTTTCTTT
CASSPMTANTEAFF
>TRBV9|NA|TRBD2|TRBJ2-1
TGTGCCAGCAGCAGCGGGACCTTGAATGAGCAGTTCTTC
CASSSGTLNEQFF
>TRBV29-1|NA|TRBD1|TRBJ2-1
TGCAGCGTTCGGGACAGTTTCAATGAGCAGTTCTTC
CSVRDSFNEQFF
>TRBV9|NA|NA|TRBJ2-5
TGTGCCAGCAGCGTAGGATGGGGGCGCGGTTGGTCAGAGACCCAGTACTTC
CASSVGWGRGWSETQYF
>TRBV3-1|NA|NA|TRBJ2-1
TGTGCCAGCAGCCAAGGACCGAGATTGGGGGGTAACAATGAGCAGTTCTTC
CASSQGPRLGGNNEQFF
>TRBV29-1|NA|TRBD1|TRBJ2-7
TGCAGCGTTGACCCGGGACAGGGAGGCTACGAGCAGTACTTC
CSVDPGQGGYEQYF
>TRBV5-1|NA|NA|TRBJ2-7
TGCGCCAGCAGCTTGGTGGGTCGGCAGGGCGACGAGCAGTACTTC
CASSLVGRQGDEQYF
>TRBV27|few|NA|TRBJ2-1
TGTGCCAGCAGTGGCTTTGGGTACAATGAGCAGTTCTTC
CASSGFGYNEQFF
>TRBV5-4|few|TRBD1|TRBJ2-7
TGTGCCAGCAGCTTGTCGGCAGGGGGTAAGAAGCAGTACTTC
CASSLSAGGKKQYF
>TRBV12-3/TRBV12-4|NA|TRBD2|TRBJ2-2
TGTGCCAGCAGGGAACTAGCGGGTGAGGCGTATGGCGGGGAGCTGTTTTTT
CASRELAGEAYGGELFF
>TRBV4-3|NA|TRBD1|TRBJ2-6
TGCGCCAGCAGCCGAAATGAAGGGACAGGAAGGTTCTCTGGGGCCAACGTCCTGACTTTC
CASSRNEGTGRFSGANVLTF
>TRBV20-1|NA|NA|TRBJ1-1
TGCAGTGCTAGAGATTTGAAGGGGCTAAACACTGAAGCTTTCTTT
CSARDLKGLNTEAFF
>TRBV20-1|NA|NA|TRBJ2-7
TGCAGTGCTAGAGGGGGCACCACCTCCTACGAGCAGTACTTC
CSARGGTTSYEQYF
>TRBV6-1|NA|TRBD1|TRBJ2-5
TGTGCCAGCAGTGACCGGGACAGGGAAGCGGAGGAGACCCAGTACTTC
CASSDRDREAEETQYF
>TRBV2|NA|NA|TRBJ2-5
TGTGCCAGCAGTGGAACCTCACATGTGTACCAAGAGACCCAGTACTTC
CASSGTSHVYQETQYF
>TRBV29-1|once|TRBD2|TRBJ2-7
TGCAGCGTGGGGGAGTGGACTAGCGTCTACGAGCAGTACTTC
CSVGEWTSVYEQYF
>TRBV27|NA|NA|TRBJ2-7
TGTGCCAGCAGTCCCGGAGTACCCTACGAGCAGTACTTC
CASSPGVPYEQYF
>TRBV28|NA|TRBD1|TRBJ2-5
TGTGCCAGCAGTCCCCTGGACAGGGCCGGGACCCAGTACTTC
CASSPLDRAGTQYF
>TRBV20-1|NA|NA|TRBJ2-7
TGCAGTGCTAGAGATCCGAGCTACGAGCAGTACTTC
CSARDPSYEQYF
>TRBV5-4|NA|NA|TRBJ2-1
TGTGCCAGCAGCTTGGCCCCTGGAGGGGGCAATGAGCAGTTCTTC
CASSLAPGGGNEQFF